These 27 T cell receptor beta chains were sequenced from one sample in a study of cytotoxic CD8 clonotypes in ibrutinib-treated CLL. TCRdb's copy holds only in-frame clones and misses some; the assay was immunoSEQ multiplex PCR. The sample contains 150,000 to 200,000 clones, 72% of which appear only once. The sample was PBMCs, taken after 24 months of ibrutinib treatment. All receptors derive from a human donor with chronic lymphocytic leukemia.

This chain joins TRBV6-5 and TRBJ2-5; 7 bases line up with TRBD2. CDR1 is MNHEY, CDR2 SVGAGI, per germline. V shed 7 bases and J 4 bases; nucleotides not matched to a gene: 9. There are 14 residues in the CDR3. This CDR3 is CASTTEGGRETQYF. Here the CDR3 DNA reads TGTGCCAGCACCACTGAGGGCGGGAGAGAGACCCAGTACTTC.

V gene TRBV4-3 combines with J gene TRBJ2-7, with D maybe TRBD2 (6 bases). Per the germline V gene, CDR1 is LGHNA and CDR2 is YSLEER. This CDR3 has 13 residues. V was trimmed by 4 bases and J by 6 bases, leaving 13 bases between them. CDR3 amino acids: CASSPLGGGEQYF. In DNA, the CDR3 is TGCGCCAGCAGCCCCCTGGGGGGAGGCGAGCAGTACTTC.

This clone was observed a handful of times. The rearrangement links TRBV18 to TRBJ1-5; D is possibly TRBD1 (5 bases). Germline-derived CDR1 and CDR2 are KGHSH and LQKENI. The CDR3 has 16 amino acids. V lost 5 bases to trimming and J lost 0 bases, with 14 bases between them. DNA for the CDR3: TGTGCCAGCTCATCAACGCAGGGAAATAGCAATCAGCCCCAGCATTTT. It is translated as CASSSTQGNSNQPQHF.

This clone appeared a single time. The CDR3 sequence is CASSDRSGDTGELFF. DNA for the CDR3: TGTGCCAGCAGTGACAGGTCAGGAGACACCGGGGAGCTGTTTTTT. The V and J genes are TRBV25-1 and TRBJ2-2; no definite D call. V dropped 3 bases and J dropped 3 bases, with 11 bases sitting between them. This CDR3 is built from 15 residues. Germline V lookup: CDR1 MGHDK, CDR2 SYGVNS.

This clone has just a few counts. The V call is TRBV19, the J call TRBJ2-2; no firm D call. Germline CDR1 is LNHDA and CDR2 is SQIVND (reference sequence). The CDR3 is 14 residues long. The germline V and J ends were trimmed by 0 bases and 3 bases, with 5 bases remaining between them. This chain's CDR3 is CASSIDRDTGELFF. CDR3 nucleotide sequence: TGTGCCAGTAGTATAGATCGGGACACCGGGGAGCTGTTTTTT.

The V and J genes are TRBV7-2 and TRBJ2-5, with TRBD2 identical over 10 bases. V lost 4 bases, J lost 5 bases, and 7 bases stayed unmatched. The germline gives CDR1 SGHTA, CDR2 FQGNSA. This CDR3 is built from 15 residues. The chain's CDR3 is CASSSSGSSQETQYF. The CDR3 region has the DNA TGTGCCAGCAGCTCTAGCGGGAGTTCCCAGGAGACCCAGTACTTC. The full variable domain, in which reference TRBV7-2 and TRBJ2-5 provide the parts outside the CDR3, is GAGVSQSPSNKVTEKGKDVELRCDPISGHTALYWYRQSLGQGLEFLIYFQGNSAPDKSGLPSDRFSAERTGGSVSTLTIQRTQQEDSAVYLCASSSSGSSQETQYFGPGTRLLVL.

This clone has more than one count but fewer than ten. The rearrangement links TRBV19 to TRBJ1-2; 7 nucleotides align to TRBD1. With V trimmed by 5 bases and J by 4 bases, 7 bases remained unmatched. CDR1 LNHDA and CDR2 SQIVND come from the germline V gene (reference sequence). CDR3 length equals 14 residues. CDR3 amino acids: CASSEQGIGYGYTF. As DNA, the CDR3 is TGTGCCAGTAGTGAACAGGGGATCGGCTATGGCTACACCTTC.

The sample holds a few counts of this clone. V gene TRBV19 combines with J gene TRBJ2-1; TRBD2 aligns across 11 bases. Per the germline V gene, CDR1 is LNHDA and CDR2 is SQIVND (reference sequence). The CDR3 extends over 14 amino acids. With V trimmed by 8 bases and J by 10 bases, 10 bases remained unmatched. DNA of the CDR3: TGTGCCAGTCTAGCGGGAGGCCCCTTAGGAGAGCAGTTCTTC. Amino acid sequence: CASLAGGPLGEQFF. Full variable domain (missing parts from reference TRBV19 and TRBJ2-1): DGGITQSPKYLFRKEGQNVTLSCEQNLNHDAMYWYRQDPGQGLRLIYYSQIVNDFQKGDIAEGYSVSREKKESFPLTVTSAQKNPTAFYLCASLAGGPLGEQFFGPGTRLTVL.

The chain combines TRBV6-5 with TRBJ1-2; a weak D match, TRBD1 (6 bases). This CDR3 comprises 15 residues. With 3 bases removed from V and 2 bases from J, the gap between germline ends came to 13 bases. The V gene's germline CDR1 is MNHEY and CDR2 SVGAGI. The CDR3 spells CASSYSGQFNYGYTF. CDR3 nucleotides: TGTGCCAGCAGTTATTCTGGACAGTTCAACTATGGCTACACCTTC.

The gene calls are TRBV6-1 and TRBJ1-2; TRBD1 matches at 11 bases. V lost 6 bases and J lost 1; bases outside the gene matches: 4. Germline V gives CDR1 MNHNS, CDR2 SASEGT. This CDR3 is 15 amino acids long. This CDR3 is CASRGTGGGNYGYTF. The CDR3 DNA follows: TGTGCCAGCAGAGGGACAGGGGGGGGTAACTATGGCTACACCTTC.

The sample holds a few counts of this clone. The V and J genes are TRBV6-1 and TRBJ1-4; D unresolved. The CDR3 has 15 residues. Germline lookup yields CDR1 MNHNS and CDR2 SASEGT. V shed 5 bases and J shed 0 bases, with 10 bases lying between them. The chain's CDR3 is CASSPPGATNEKLFF. The CDR3 DNA reads as TGTGCCAGCAGTCCCCCCGGAGCAACTAATGAAAAACTGTTTTTT.

This clone was counted a single time. The CDR3 spells CASSLPGSMRGYTF. The CDR3 region has the DNA TGTGCCAGCAGCCTCCCGGGAAGCATGCGCGGCTACACCTTC. The gene calls are TRBV7-9 and TRBJ1-2; D remains ambiguous. Germline loops: CDR1 SEHNR, CDR2 FQNEAQ (reference sequence). Trimming shortened V by 5 bases and J by 8 bases, and 18 bases separated the two germline ends. CDR3 length equals 14 residues.

The chain links TRBV5-1 to TRBJ2-1; 10 nucleotides align to TRBD2. The CDR3 sequence is 15 residues long. Germline V lookup: CDR1 SGHRS, CDR2 YFSETQ. V shed 4 bases and J 5 bases; nucleotides not matched to a gene: 6. CDR3 nucleotide sequence: TGCGCCAGCAGCAAGGAGGGGACTAGCGACAATGAGCAGTTCTTC. Amino acid sequence: CASSKEGTSDNEQFF.

This clone was detected ten times or more. V is TRBV27 and J is TRBJ2-1; 9 nucleotides line up with TRBD2. The CDR3 has 12 residues. Germline assignment: CDR1 MNHEY and CDR2 SMNVEV (reference sequence). V trimming: 5 bases; J trimming: 10 bases; junction bases outside the gene matches: 3. The CDR3 sequence is CASSHGLAEQFF. The CDR3 DNA follows: TGTGCCAGCAGTCACGGACTAGCGGAGCAGTTCTTC.

The chain has TRBV6-1 and TRBJ2-7, with 10 positions matching TRBD1. With 0 bases clipped from V and 3 bases from J, the junction kept 2 bases outside the gene matches. CDR3 length: 15 amino acids. Germline CDR1 reads MNHNS; CDR2 reads SASEGT. The chain's CDR3 is CASSEAGQGFYEQYF. The CDR3 DNA reads TGTGCCAGCAGTGAAGCGGGACAGGGGTTCTACGAGCAGTACTTC.

This sequence joins TRBV7-6 and TRBJ2-7; D remains ambiguous. The V end was cut by 1 base, the J end by 0 bases, with 7 bases between. The germline CDR1 and CDR2 sequences are SGHVS and FNYEAQ. The CDR3 has 14 residues. The CDR3 DNA reads TGTGCCAGCAGCTTAGGCGAGTTCTCCTACGAGCAGTACTTC. Its translation is CASSLGEFSYEQYF. Using reference TRBV7-6 and TRBJ2-7 for the parts outside the CDR3, the full variable domain is GAGVSQSPRYKVTKRGQDVALRCDPISGHVSLYWYRQALGQGPEFLTYFNYEAQQDKSGLPNDRFSAERPEGSISTLTIQRTEQRDSAMYRCASSLGEFSYEQYFGPGTRLTVT.

The genes are TRBV7-2 and TRBJ1-5; D remains ambiguous. The V and J ends lost 5 bases and 13 bases respectively, with 6 bases between them. Per germline, CDR1 SGHTA and CDR2 FQGNSA. The CDR3 totals 9 residues. Here the CDR3 DNA reads TGTGCCAGCAGCGAGACTCAGCATTTT. It translates to CASSETQHF.

The chain is built from TRBV7-2 and TRBJ1-5; the D is unclear. Trimming left V 2 bases short and J 0 bases short, with 8 bases between. The CDR3 extends over 15 amino acids. CDR1 and CDR2 (germline): SGHTA, FQGNSA. CDR3 sequence reads: CASSLLGNSNQPQHF. The CDR3 DNA follows: TGTGCCAGCAGCTTATTGGGAAATAGCAATCAGCCCCAGCATTTT.

The chain employs TRBV25-1 and TRBJ2-5, with 7 bases that match TRBD1. The CDR3 length is 13 residues. The germline V gene encodes CDR1 MGHDK and CDR2 SYGVNS. V lost 8 bases to trimming and J lost 2 bases; unmatched junction nucleotides: 5. CDR3 protein: CASLRTGQETQYF. Here the CDR3 DNA reads TGTGCCAGCCTTAGGACAGGACAAGAGACCCAGTACTTC.

J is TRBJ2-7 and V is TRBV27, with 8 bases identical to TRBD2. In germline, CDR1 is MNHEY, CDR2 SMNVEV (reference sequence). With 1 base clipped from V and 6 bases from J, the junction kept 20 bases outside the gene matches. The CDR3 has 19 amino acids. DNA of the CDR3: TGTGCCAGCAGTTTATTGTCCCTCTGGATAAAGCGGGAGTGTGTCGAGCAGTACTTC. As protein: CASSLLSLWIKRECVEQYF.

This chain connects TRBV7-8 to TRBJ1-1; D is undetermined. V was pared by 3 bases and J by 1 base, with 15 bases between. The germline CDR1 and CDR2 sequences are SGHVS and FQNEAQ. CDR3 size: 16 residues. The CDR3 nucleotides are TGTGCCAGCAGCTTTACGATTACACAGACGAACACTGAAGCTTTCTTT. It specifies CASSFTITQTNTEAFF.

This clone turned up a few times. The chain is built from TRBV7-2 and TRBJ1-5, with D uncertain. The CDR3 is made up of 13 amino acids. V shed 3 bases and J shed 6 bases, with 9 bases lying between them. Per the germline V gene, CDR1 is SGHTA and CDR2 is FQGNSA. In nucleotides, the CDR3 is TGTGCCAGCAGCTTGGTTATATCTCAGCCCCAGCATTTT. Its translation: CASSLVISQPQHF.

The chain is built from TRBV18 and TRBJ1-1, with D perhaps TRBD1 (5 bases). Germline loops: CDR1 KGHSH, CDR2 LQKENI. The germline V and J ends were trimmed by 3 bases and 0 bases, with 11 bases remaining between them. The CDR3 has 15 residues. This CDR3 is CASSPGGAMNTEAFF. The CDR3 DNA follows: TGTGCCAGCTCACCCGGAGGGGCCATGAACACTGAAGCTTTCTTT.

In this sample, this clone turned up a few times. The J gene is TRBJ2-2, the V gene TRBV28; no reliable D call. V lost 7 bases, J lost 0 bases, and 9 bases lay in between. The germline gives CDR1 MDHEN, CDR2 SYDVKM. There are 14 residues in the CDR3. CDR3 DNA sequence: TGTGCCAGCAAGGTGTACGCGAACACCGGGGAGCTGTTTTTT. It translates to CASKVYANTGELFF.

The chain combines TRBV15 with TRBJ2-3, with 12 bases identical to TRBD2. The length of the CDR3 is 18 residues. Germline V gene sequence: CDR1 LNHNV, CDR2 YYDKDF (reference sequence). J lost 6 bases, V lost 1 base, and 11 bases had no gene match. The DNA of the CDR3 is TGTGCCACCAGCAGAGGAACTAGCGGGAGGAGTGAGGGGGATACGCAGTATTTT. This codes for CATSRGTSGRSEGDTQYF.

The rearrangement links TRBV7-8 to TRBJ1-1; D ambiguous. V was clipped by 1 base and J by 4 bases, with 7 bases between them. The CDR3 covers 13 residues. The germline CDR1 and CDR2 sequences are SGHVS and FQNEAQ. DNA of the CDR3: TGTGCCAGCAGCTTAGAAAGGTCCACTGAAGCTTTCTTT. Translation gives CASSLERSTEAFF.

The CDR3, as DNA: TGTGCCATCGGGACGGGAATTGGCGAGCAGTACTTC. As protein: CAIGTGIGEQYF. V usage is TRBV10-3 and J usage is TRBJ2-7; either TRBD1 or TRBD2 may supply D (5 bases each). Trimming left V 8 bases short and J 6 bases short, with 14 bases between. The germline V gene encodes CDR1 ENHRY and CDR2 SYGVKD. The CDR3 contains 12 residues.